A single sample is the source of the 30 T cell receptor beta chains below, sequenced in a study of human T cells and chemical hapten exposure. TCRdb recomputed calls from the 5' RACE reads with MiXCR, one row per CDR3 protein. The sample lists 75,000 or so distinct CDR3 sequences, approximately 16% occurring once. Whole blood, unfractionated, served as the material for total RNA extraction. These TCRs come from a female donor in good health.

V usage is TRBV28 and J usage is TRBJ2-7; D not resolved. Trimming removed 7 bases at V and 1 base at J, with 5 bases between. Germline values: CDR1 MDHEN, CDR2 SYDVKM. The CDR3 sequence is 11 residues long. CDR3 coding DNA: TGTGCCAGCAAACGGTCCTACGAGCAGTACTTC. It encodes CASKRSYEQYF. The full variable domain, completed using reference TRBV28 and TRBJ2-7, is DVKVTQSSRYLVKRTGEKVFLECVQDMDHENMFWYRQDPGLGLRLIYFSYDVKMKEKGDIPEGYSVSREKKERFSLILESASTNQTSMYLCASKRSYEQYFGPGTRLTVT.

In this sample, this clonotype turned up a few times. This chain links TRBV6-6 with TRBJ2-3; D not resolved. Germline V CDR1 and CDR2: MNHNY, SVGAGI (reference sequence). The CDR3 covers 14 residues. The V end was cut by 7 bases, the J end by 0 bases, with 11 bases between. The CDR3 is CASNSPGSTDTQYF. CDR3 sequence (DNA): TGTGCCAGCAACTCTCCGGGTAGCACAGATACGCAGTATTTT.

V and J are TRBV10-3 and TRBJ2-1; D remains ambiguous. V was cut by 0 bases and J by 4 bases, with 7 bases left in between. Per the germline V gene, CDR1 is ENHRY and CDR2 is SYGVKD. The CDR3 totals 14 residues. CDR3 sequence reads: CAISESLEYNEQFF. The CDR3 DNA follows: TGTGCCATCAGTGAGTCCCTAGAATACAATGAGCAGTTCTTC.

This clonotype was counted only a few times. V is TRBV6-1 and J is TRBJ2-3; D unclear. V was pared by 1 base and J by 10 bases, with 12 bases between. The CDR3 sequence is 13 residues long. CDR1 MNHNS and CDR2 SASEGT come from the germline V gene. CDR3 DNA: TGTGCCAGCAGTGAAGAAAGGTCGGTAGCGCAGTATTTT. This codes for CASSEERSVAQYF.

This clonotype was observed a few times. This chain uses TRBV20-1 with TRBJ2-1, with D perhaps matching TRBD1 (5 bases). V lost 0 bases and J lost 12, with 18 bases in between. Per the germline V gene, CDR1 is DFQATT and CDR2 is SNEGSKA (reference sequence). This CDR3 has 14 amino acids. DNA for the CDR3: TGCAGTGCTAGAGATTCTTCCGTGGGGCAGGGGCAGTTCTTC. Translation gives CSARDSSVGQGQFF.

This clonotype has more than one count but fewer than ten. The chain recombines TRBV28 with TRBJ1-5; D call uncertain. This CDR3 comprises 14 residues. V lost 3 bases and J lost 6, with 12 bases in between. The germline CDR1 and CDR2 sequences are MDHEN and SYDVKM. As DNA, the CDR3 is TGTGCCAGCAGTTTTGGGGTGGAGAGTCAGCCCCAGCATTTT. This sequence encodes CASSFGVESQPQHF.

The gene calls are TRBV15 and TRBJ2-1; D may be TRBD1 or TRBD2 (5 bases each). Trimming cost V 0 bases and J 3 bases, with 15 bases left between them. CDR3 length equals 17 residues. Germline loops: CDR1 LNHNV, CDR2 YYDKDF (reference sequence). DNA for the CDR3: TGTGCCACCAGCAGAGATCGTGGGGGATTAAACTACAATGAGCAGTTCTTC. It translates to CATSRDRGGLNYNEQFF.

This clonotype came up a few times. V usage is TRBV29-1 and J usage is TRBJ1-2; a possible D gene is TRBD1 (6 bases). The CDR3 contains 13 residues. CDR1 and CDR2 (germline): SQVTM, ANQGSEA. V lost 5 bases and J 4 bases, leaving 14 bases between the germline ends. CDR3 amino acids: CSVNDRDIYGYTF. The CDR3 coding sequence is TGCAGCGTTAATGACCGGGACATCTATGGCTACACCTTC. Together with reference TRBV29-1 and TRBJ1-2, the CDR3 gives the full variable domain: SAVISQKPSRDICQRGTSLTIQCQVDSQVTMMFWYRQQPGQSLTLIATANQGSEATYESGFVIDKFPISRPNLTFSTLTVSNMSPEDSSIYLCSVNDRDIYGYTFGSGTRLTVV.

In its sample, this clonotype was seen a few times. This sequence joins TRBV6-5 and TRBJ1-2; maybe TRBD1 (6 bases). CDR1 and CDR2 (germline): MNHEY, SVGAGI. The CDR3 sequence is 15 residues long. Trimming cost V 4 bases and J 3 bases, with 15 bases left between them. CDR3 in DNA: TGTGCCAGCAGTTCCCCAGGGGAGGGTGACTATGGCTACACCTTC. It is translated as CASSSPGEGDYGYTF.

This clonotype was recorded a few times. The CDR3 here is CASTSWLDGPTDTQYF. For the CDR3, the DNA is TGTGCCAGCACCTCCTGGCTGGACGGACCCACAGATACGCAGTATTTT. The rearrangement joins TRBV27 to TRBJ2-3; no definite D call. Between the trimmed V and J ends, which lost 7 bases and 2 bases, there was a span of 19 bases. Germline-derived CDR1 and CDR2 are MNHEY and SMNVEV (reference sequence). This CDR3 has 16 amino acids.

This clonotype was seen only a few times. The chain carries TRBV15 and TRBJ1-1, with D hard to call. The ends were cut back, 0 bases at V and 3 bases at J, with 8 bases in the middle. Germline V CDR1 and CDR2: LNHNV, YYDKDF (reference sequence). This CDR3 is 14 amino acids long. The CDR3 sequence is CATSRDGRDTEAFF. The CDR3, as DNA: TGTGCCACCAGCAGAGATGGTAGGGACACTGAAGCTTTCTTT.

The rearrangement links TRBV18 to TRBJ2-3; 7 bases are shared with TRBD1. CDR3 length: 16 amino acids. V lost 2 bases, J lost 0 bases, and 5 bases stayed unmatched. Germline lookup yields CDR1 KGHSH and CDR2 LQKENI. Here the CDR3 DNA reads TGTGCCAGCTCACCAGAGGGACAGCTTAGCACAGATACGCAGTATTTT. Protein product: CASSPEGQLSTDTQYF.

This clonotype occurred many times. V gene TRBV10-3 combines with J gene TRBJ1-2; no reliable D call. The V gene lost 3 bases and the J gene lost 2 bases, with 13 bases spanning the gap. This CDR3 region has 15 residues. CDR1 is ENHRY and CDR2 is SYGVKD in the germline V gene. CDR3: CAISDGFSSNYGYTF. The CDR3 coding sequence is TGTGCCATCAGTGATGGGTTTTCGAGCAACTATGGCTACACCTTC.

The CDR3 loop is CASTQGMRDTEAFF. CDR3 bases: TGTGCCAGCACCCAGGGGATGCGGGACACTGAAGCTTTCTTT. The rearrangement uses TRBV11-2 and TRBJ1-1, with D perhaps TRBD1 (6 bases). Trimming removed 7 bases from V and 3 bases from J, with 15 bases in between. CDR1 is SGHAT and CDR2 is FQNNGV in the germline V gene. The CDR3 is 14 amino acids.

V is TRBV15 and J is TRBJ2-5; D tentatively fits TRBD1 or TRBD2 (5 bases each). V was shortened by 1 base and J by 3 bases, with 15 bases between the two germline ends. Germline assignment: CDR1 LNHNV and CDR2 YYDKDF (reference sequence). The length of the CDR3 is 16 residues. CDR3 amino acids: CATSRGDAGTEETQYF. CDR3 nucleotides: TGTGCCACCAGCAGAGGGGATGCAGGGACCGAAGAGACCCAGTACTTC. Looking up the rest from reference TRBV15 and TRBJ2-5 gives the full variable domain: DAMVIQNPRYQVTQFGKPVTLSCSQTLNHNVMYWYQQKSSQAPKLLFHYYDKDFNNEADTPDNFQSRRPNTSFCFLDIRSPGLGDTAMYLCATSRGDAGTEETQYFGPGTRLLVL.

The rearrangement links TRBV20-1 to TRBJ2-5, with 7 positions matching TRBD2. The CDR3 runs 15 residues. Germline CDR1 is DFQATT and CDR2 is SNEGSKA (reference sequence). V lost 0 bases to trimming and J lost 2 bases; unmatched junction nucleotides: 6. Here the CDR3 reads CSARDLAGPQETQYF. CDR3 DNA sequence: TGCAGTGCTAGAGACTTAGCGGGTCCTCAAGAGACCCAGTACTTC.

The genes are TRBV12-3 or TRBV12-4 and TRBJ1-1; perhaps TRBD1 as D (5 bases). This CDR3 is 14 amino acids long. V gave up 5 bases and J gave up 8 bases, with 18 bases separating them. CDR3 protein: CASSPRDGDVEAFF. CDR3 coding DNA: TGTGCCAGCAGTCCCCGGGACGGCGACGTAGAAGCTTTCTTT.

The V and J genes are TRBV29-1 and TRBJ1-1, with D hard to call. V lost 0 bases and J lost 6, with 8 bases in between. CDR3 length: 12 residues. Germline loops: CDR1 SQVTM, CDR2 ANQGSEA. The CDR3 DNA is TGCAGCGTTGAAGATCCGGGGTCTGAAGCTTTCTTT. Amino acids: CSVEDPGSEAFF.

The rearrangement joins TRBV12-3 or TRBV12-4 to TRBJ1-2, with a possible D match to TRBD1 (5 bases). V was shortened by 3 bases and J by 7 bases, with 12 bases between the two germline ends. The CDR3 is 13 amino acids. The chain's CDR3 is CASSLGGPLGYTF. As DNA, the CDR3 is TGTGCCAGCAGTTTGGGGGGACCTCTTGGCTACACCTTC.

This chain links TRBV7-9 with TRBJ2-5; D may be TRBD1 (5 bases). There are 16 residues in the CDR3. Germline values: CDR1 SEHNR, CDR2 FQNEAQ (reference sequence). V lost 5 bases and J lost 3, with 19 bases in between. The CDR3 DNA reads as TGTGCCAGCAGCCATTATCTGGGGCGGCGGAAAGAGACCCAGTACTTC. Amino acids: CASSHYLGRRKETQYF.

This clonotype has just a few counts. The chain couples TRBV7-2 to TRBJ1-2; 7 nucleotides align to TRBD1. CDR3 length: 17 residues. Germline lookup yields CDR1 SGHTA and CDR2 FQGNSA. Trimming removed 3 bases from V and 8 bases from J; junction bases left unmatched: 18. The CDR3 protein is CASSLWGTTRTGGGYTF. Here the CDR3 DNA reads TGTGCCAGCAGCTTGTGGGGTACAACGCGGACAGGTGGAGGCTACACCTTC.

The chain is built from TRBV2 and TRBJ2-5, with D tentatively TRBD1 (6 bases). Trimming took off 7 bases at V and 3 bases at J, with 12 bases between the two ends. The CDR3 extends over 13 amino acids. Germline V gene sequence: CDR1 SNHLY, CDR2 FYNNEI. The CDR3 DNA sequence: TGTGCCAGCAACAGGGACCGCAAAGAGACCCAGTACTTC. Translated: CASNRDRKETQYF.

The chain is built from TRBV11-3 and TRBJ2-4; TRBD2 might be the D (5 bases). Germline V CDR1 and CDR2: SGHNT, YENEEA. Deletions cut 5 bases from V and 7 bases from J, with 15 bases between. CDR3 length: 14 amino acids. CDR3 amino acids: CASSQDPRGNIQYF. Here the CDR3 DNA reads TGTGCCAGCAGCCAGGACCCACGCGGGAACATTCAGTACTTC.

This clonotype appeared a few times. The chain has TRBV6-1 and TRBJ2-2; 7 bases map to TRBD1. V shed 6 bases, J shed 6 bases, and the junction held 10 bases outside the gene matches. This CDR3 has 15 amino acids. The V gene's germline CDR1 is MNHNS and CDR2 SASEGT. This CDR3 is CASSLERQGPGELFF. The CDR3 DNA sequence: TGTGCCAGCAGCCTAGAACGACAGGGCCCCGGGGAGCTGTTTTTT.

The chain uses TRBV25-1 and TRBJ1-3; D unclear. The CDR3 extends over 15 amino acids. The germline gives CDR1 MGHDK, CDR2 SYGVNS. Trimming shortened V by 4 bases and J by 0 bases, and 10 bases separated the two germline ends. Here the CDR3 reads CASSAKSHSGNTIYF. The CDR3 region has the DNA TGTGCCAGCAGTGCAAAGTCTCACTCTGGAAACACCATATATTTT.

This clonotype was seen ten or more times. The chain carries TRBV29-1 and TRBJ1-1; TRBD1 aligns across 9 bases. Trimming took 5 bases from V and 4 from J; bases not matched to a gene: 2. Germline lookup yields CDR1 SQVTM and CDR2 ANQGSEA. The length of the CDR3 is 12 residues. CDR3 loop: CSVNRGPTEAFF. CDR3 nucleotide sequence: TGCAGCGTTAACAGGGGGCCCACTGAAGCTTTCTTT.

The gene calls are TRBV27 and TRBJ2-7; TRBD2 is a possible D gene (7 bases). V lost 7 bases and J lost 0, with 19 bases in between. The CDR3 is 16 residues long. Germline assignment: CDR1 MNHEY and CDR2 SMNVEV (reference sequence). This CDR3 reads CASTIKGGVSSYEQYF. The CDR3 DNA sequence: TGTGCCAGCACTATCAAGGGGGGGGTTAGCTCCTACGAGCAGTACTTC.

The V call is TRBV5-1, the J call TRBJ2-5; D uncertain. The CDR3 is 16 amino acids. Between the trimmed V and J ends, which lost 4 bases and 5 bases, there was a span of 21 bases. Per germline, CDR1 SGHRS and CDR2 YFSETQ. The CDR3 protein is CASSEGSQTWSETQYF. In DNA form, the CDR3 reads TGCGCCAGCAGCGAAGGGTCCCAAACATGGTCCGAGACCCAGTACTTC.

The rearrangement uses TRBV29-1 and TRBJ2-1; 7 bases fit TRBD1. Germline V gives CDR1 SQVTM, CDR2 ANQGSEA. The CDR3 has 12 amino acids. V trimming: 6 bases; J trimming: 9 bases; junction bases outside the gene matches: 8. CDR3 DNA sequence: TGCAGCGTGGAGACAGGGCCCGGTGAGCAGTTCTTC. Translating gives CSVETGPGEQFF.

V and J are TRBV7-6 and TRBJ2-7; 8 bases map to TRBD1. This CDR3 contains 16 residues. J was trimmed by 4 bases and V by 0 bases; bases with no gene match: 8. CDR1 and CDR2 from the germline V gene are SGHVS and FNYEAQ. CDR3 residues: CASSLARGQGGYEQYF. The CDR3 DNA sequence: TGTGCCAGCAGCTTAGCGCGCGGACAGGGCGGTTACGAGCAGTACTTC.